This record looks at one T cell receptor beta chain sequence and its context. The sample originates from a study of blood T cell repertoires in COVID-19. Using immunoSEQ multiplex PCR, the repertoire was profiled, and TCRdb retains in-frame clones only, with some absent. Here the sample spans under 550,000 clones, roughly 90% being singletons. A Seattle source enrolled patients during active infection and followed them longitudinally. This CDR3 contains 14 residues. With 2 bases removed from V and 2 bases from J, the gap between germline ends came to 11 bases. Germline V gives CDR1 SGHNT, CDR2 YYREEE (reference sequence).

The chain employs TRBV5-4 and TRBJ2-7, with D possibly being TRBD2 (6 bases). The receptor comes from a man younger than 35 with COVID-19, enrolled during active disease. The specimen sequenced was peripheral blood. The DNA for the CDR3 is TGTGCCAGCAGCTTAGGAGGGAGAGCCTACGAGCAGTACTTC. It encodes CASSLGGRAYEQYF.